This T cell receptor beta chain was sequenced for a study of blood T cell repertoires in COVID-19. The CDR3 is 17 amino acids. Germline trimming cut 4 bases from V and 1 base from J; bases unmatched to any gene: 8. Germline V gene lookup returns CDR1 KGHDR and CDR2 SFDVKD. Data came from immunoSEQ multiplex PCR; TCRdb stores just in-frame clones and leaves some out. The sample lists around 150,000 clones; 70% to 90% were seen once. The TCR originated in a man aged 60-69 years with acute or convalescent COVID-19. This chain uses TRBV24-1 with TRBJ2-2, with 7 positions matching TRBD2. The sample comprised peripheral blood. This CDR3 reads CATSDRRRGWNTGELFF. The CDR3 DNA reads as TGTGCCACCAGTGACCGTAGGCGGGGGTGGAACACCGGGGAGCTGTTTTTT.